A single sample is the source of the 12 T cell receptor beta chains below, sequenced in a study of control samples from healthy donors and cancer patients. The protocol was immunoSEQ multiplex PCR, while the TCRdb copy is restricted to in-frame clones and leaves out a portion. Among around 93,000 clones listed, about 90% were seen once. The sample consisted of blood. These receptors were obtained from a man aged 30 to 45 in good health.

This chain joins TRBV27 and TRBJ2-7, with unresolved D. With 6 bases removed from V and 1 base from J, the gap between germline ends came to 7 bases. Looked up from germline, CDR1 is MNHEY and CDR2 is SMNVEV (reference sequence). CDR3 length: 12 residues. CDR3 amino acids: CASRSRSYEQYF. The CDR3, as DNA: TGTGCCAGCAGGTCTAGGTCCTACGAGCAGTACTTC.

The chain links TRBV7-9 to TRBJ2-1, with D maybe TRBD2 (5 bases). Germline lookup yields CDR1 SEHNR and CDR2 FQNEAQ (reference sequence). Trimming took 1 base from V and 6 from J, leaving 13 bases between them. The CDR3 is 15 residues long. CDR3 loop: CASSLGTSYPNEQFF. The CDR3 nucleotides are TGTGCCAGCAGCTTAGGGACTTCTTATCCCAATGAGCAGTTCTTC.

The rearrangement uses TRBV5-6 and TRBJ2-1; the match to TRBD2 covers 13 bases. The CDR3 extends over 18 amino acids. Germline V lookup: CDR1 SGHDT, CDR2 YYEEEE. V was clipped by 4 bases and J by 5 bases; unmatched bases: 12. This CDR3 is CASSPWGRTSGRHNEQFF. The CDR3 nucleotides read TGTGCCAGCAGCCCCTGGGGCCGGACTAGCGGGAGACACAATGAGCAGTTCTTC.

The chain has TRBV27 and TRBJ2-5; 9 bases map to TRBD2. Per germline, CDR1 MNHEY and CDR2 SMNVEV (reference sequence). V was pared by 6 bases and J by 4 bases, with 9 bases of the junction left unmatched. This CDR3 has 15 residues. The chain's CDR3 is CASSPGGSGRETQYF. The CDR3 DNA reads as TGTGCCAGCAGCCCTGGTGGTAGCGGGAGAGAGACCCAGTACTTC.

The chain is built from TRBV6-4 and TRBJ2-4; the match to TRBD2 covers 10 bases. The CDR3 sequence is 19 residues long. V shed 6 bases, J shed 1 base, and the junction held 15 bases outside the gene matches. The germline CDR1 and CDR2 sequences are MRHNA and SNTAGT. In DNA, the CDR3 is TGTGCCAGCAGGCAAAAGCGGGAGGGCCTGAATCCGGCCAAAAACATTCAGTACTTC. It codes for CASRQKREGLNPAKNIQYF.

The rearrangement uses TRBV7-2 and TRBJ2-5; D unclear. This CDR3 has 13 amino acids. Trimming left V 7 bases short and J 1 base short, with 10 bases between. Germline V gene data show CDR1 as SGHTA and CDR2 as FQGNSA. CDR3 DNA: TGTGCCAGCACCTCCCCGGGCCAAGAGACCCAGTACTTC. This sequence encodes CASTSPGQETQYF.

The chain carries TRBV13 and TRBJ2-5, with 8 nucleotides matching TRBD2. The CDR3 has 12 amino acids. Germline values: CDR1 PRHDT, CDR2 FYEKMQ (reference sequence). The V segment lost 5 bases and the J segment 7 bases; nucleotides outside the gene matches: 3. CDR3 protein: CASSPREGTQYF. The CDR3 region has the DNA TGTGCCAGCAGCCCCCGGGAGGGGACCCAGTACTTC.

The genes are TRBV9 and TRBJ2-7; 10 positions agree with TRBD2. Germline CDR1 and CDR2: SGDLS and YYNGEE. V dropped 3 bases and J dropped 3; count of bases not matched to a gene: 6. This CDR3 spans 15 amino acids. CDR3 amino acids: CASSATSGDIYEQYF. CDR3 DNA: TGTGCCAGCAGCGCCACTAGCGGGGACATCTACGAGCAGTACTTC.

V is TRBV19 and J is TRBJ2-4; D not resolved. The CDR3 consists of 16 residues. Per the germline V gene, CDR1 is LNHDA and CDR2 is SQIVND (reference sequence). V was clipped by 1 base and J by 0 bases, with 10 bases between them. DNA of the CDR3: TGTGCCAGTAGTATAGCTCTGGGCCTAGCCAAAAACATTCAGTACTTC. The encoded protein is CASSIALGLAKNIQYF.

The chain links TRBV27 to TRBJ1-2, with 7 bases identical to TRBD1. This CDR3 spans 16 amino acids. Germline CDR1 reads MNHEY; CDR2 reads SMNVEV (reference sequence). Trimming at V came to 8 bases and at J to 5 bases, leaving 17 bases not matched to a gene. CDR3 in DNA: TGTGCCAGCCCCGGGCGTGACAGGGAGGACCCATATGGCTACACCTTC. It encodes CASPGRDREDPYGYTF.

The chain has TRBV2 and TRBJ2-1; 12 bases align to TRBD2. The V gene's germline CDR1 is SNHLY and CDR2 FYNNEI. CDR3 length: 15 residues. With V trimmed by 4 bases and J by 6 bases, 4 bases remained unmatched. The CDR3 here is CASSVLAGGGNEQFF. CDR3 nucleotide sequence: TGTGCCAGCAGTGTGCTAGCGGGAGGGGGCAATGAGCAGTTCTTC.

The chain links TRBV18 to TRBJ2-5; 15 positions match TRBD2. The CDR3 has 16 residues. The germline V gene encodes CDR1 KGHSH and CDR2 LQKENI. The junction had 1 base not matched to a gene; V was cut back by 2 bases and J by 3 bases. CDR3 amino acids: CASSPRTSGREETQYF. In DNA form, the CDR3 reads TGTGCCAGCTCACCAAGGACTAGCGGGAGGGAAGAGACCCAGTACTTC.